This is a list of T cell receptor beta chains from one sample in a study of blood T cell repertoires in COVID-19. Method: immunoSEQ multiplex PCR; TCRdb's copy keeps in-frame clones and lacks some. Of 79,000 or so clones detected, roughly 81% appear once; the ten largest clones hold roughly 11%. Material for sequencing was peripheral blood. The source of these receptors is a man in his sixties with COVID-19, enrolled during active disease. Both conserved end residues are part of each CDR3. The order of the fields is V gene, J gene, clone size, D gene, CDR3 protein, CDR3 DNA. The D gene is left open where the match is weak. Not every row has a clone size; where given, it reads once, few, many or a size class.

TRBV2	TRBJ2-2	.	.	CASSTHDGGAGELFF	TGTGCCAGCAGTACCCATGACGGCGGCGCCGGGGAGCTGTTTTTT
TRBV4-1	TRBJ1-2	.	.	CASSQGVANYGYTF	TGCGCCAGCAGCCAAGGCGTAGCTAACTATGGCTACACCTTC
TRBV19	TRBJ1-5	.	.	CASRGGGSNNQPQHF	TGTGCCAGCCGCGGGGGGGGAAGCAATAATCAGCCCCAGCATTTT
TRBV10-3	TRBJ1-5	.	TRBD1	CAISESTGGNQPQHF	TGTGCCATCAGTGAGTCGACAGGGGGCAATCAGCCCCAGCATTTT
TRBV28	TRBJ1-5	.	.	CASSLGGTSNQPQHF	TGTGCCAGCAGTTTGGGGGGAACTAGCAATCAGCCCCAGCATTTT
TRBV11-1	TRBJ2-7	.	.	CASSGAGNTREQYF	TGTGCCAGCAGTGGTGCCGGGAACACTCGCGAGCAGTACTTC
TRBV5-1	TRBJ2-5	.	TRBD1	CASSPGQSEATQYF	TGCGCCAGCAGCCCGGGACAGAGCGAAGCCACCCAGTACTTC
TRBV5-1	TRBJ2-2	once	.	CASSQPKGLRFTGELFF	TGCGCCAGCAGCCAACCTAAGGGACTTCGTTTCACCGGGGAGCTGTTTTTT
TRBV6-5	TRBJ1-1	once	.	CASRTQSSSTEAFF	TGTGCCAGCAGAACACAGAGCTCGAGCACTGAAGCTTTCTTT
TRBV9	TRBJ2-7	.	.	CVSLGPGDSSREQYF	TGTGTCAGCCTGGGCCCCGGGGATAGTTCTCGCGAGCAGTACTTC
TRBV11-2	TRBJ1-2	.	.	CASSLDLSAIGYTF	TGTGCCAGCAGCTTAGATCTGAGCGCTATCGGCTACACCTTC
TRBV4-1	TRBJ2-7	.	TRBD1	CASSLDNEDRGYEQYF	TGCGCCAGCAGCCTCGACAATGAAGACAGGGGATACGAGCAGTACTTC
TRBV6-5	TRBJ2-1	few	TRBD2	CASSTSGNSYNEQFF	TGTGCCAGCAGTACTAGCGGGAATAGCTACAATGAGCAGTTCTTC
TRBV29-1	TRBJ2-4	.	TRBD2	CSAKRGVKNIQYF	TGCAGCGCGAAGCGGGGGGTCAAAAACATTCAGTACTTC
TRBV18	TRBJ2-7	.	TRBD1	CASSPGQGADEQYF	TGTGCCAGCTCACCGGGACAGGGGGCTGACGAGCAGTACTTC
TRBV29-1	TRBJ1-1	.	.	CSVWEGVLTEAFF	TGCAGCGTTTGGGAGGGAGTCCTCACTGAAGCTTTCTTT
TRBV7-9	TRBJ2-7	.	TRBD2	CASGAGGSYEQYF	TGTGCCAGCGGGGCGGGGGGCTCCTACGAGCAGTACTTC
TRBV11-2	TRBJ1-1	.	TRBD1	CASSHNRGGVGEAFF	TGTGCCAGCAGCCACAACAGGGGCGGGGTAGGTGAAGCTTTCTTT
TRBV5-1	TRBJ1-1	.	TRBD1	CASNTGAGDTEAFF	TGCGCCAGCAACACAGGGGCCGGCGACACTGAAGCTTTCTTT
TRBV6-5	TRBJ1-5	.	.	CASSRGGREGQPQHF	TGTGCCAGCAGTAGGGGCGGCCGGGAGGGTCAGCCCCAGCATTTT
TRBV11-3	TRBJ1-6	once	.	CAITTGLVSSYNSPLHF	TGTGCCATCACAACCGGGTTAGTTAGCTCCTATAATTCACCCCTCCACTTT
TRBV5-1	TRBJ1-4	.	.	CASSFGRVDEKLFF	TGCGCCAGCAGCTTCGGCAGGGTCGATGAAAAACTGTTTTTT
TRBV5-5	TRBJ1-1	.	.	CASRTLNTEAFF	TGTGCCAGCAGGACTCTGAACACTGAAGCTTTCTTT
TRBV10-3	TRBJ1-4	.	TRBD1	CAIRPGTGGAGNEKLFF	TGTGCCATCAGACCCGGGACAGGGGGCGCGGGTAATGAAAAACTGTTTTTT
TRBV3-1/TRBV3-2	TRBJ1-1	.	TRBD1	CASSQLTGETEAFF	TGTGCCAGCAGCCAACTCACAGGGGAAACTGAAGCTTTCTTT
TRBV5-3	TRBJ1-5	once	TRBD1	CARSCDRGSFQPQHF	TGTGCCAGAAGCTGCGACAGGGGCTCCTTTCAGCCCCAGCATTTT
TRBV2	TRBJ1-4	.	TRBD1	CASNTGGSNEKLFF	TGTGCCAGCAATACAGGGGGATCTAATGAAAAACTGTTTTTT
TRBV7-9	TRBJ1-2	.	TRBD1	CASRLGQGMDGYTF	TGTGCCAGCAGGTTAGGACAGGGGATGGATGGCTACACCTTC
TRBV11-3	TRBJ2-2	.	TRBD2	CASSARSSGTTNTGELFF	TGTGCCAGCAGCGCGCGATCCTCCGGGACTACCAACACCGGGGAGCTGTTTTTT
TRBV6-2/TRBV6-3	TRBJ1-1	.	.	CASSPRVPLTEAFF	TGTGCCAGCAGCCCCAGGGTTCCCCTCACTGAAGCTTTCTTT
TRBV18	TRBJ1-1	.	.	CASSSNRENTEAFF	TGTGCCAGCTCATCGAACAGGGAGAACACTGAAGCTTTCTTT
TRBV28	TRBJ1-5	.	TRBD1	CASSSATGGKQPQHF	TGTGCCAGCAGTTCTGCGACAGGGGGCAAGCAGCCCCAGCATTTT
TRBV6-4	TRBJ2-7	.	.	CASSREWGDEQYF	TGTGCCAGCAGCCGGGAGTGGGGAGACGAGCAGTACTTC
TRBV28	TRBJ1-2	.	.	CASSLQGPTGGYTF	TGTGCCAGCAGTTTACAGGGGCCCACGGGCGGCTACACCTTC